This is a list of T cell receptor beta chains from one sample in a study of T cells in Graves' hyperthyroidism and ophthalmopathy. Using its own MiXCR run on the multiplex PCR reads, TCRdb lists one record per CDR3 protein. The table includes roughly 500,000 distinct CDR3 sequences, around 50% detected once. The sample comprised peripheral blood or thyroid tissue (not recorded which). The receptors stem from an adult woman with Graves' disease, either hyperthyroidism or ophthalmopathy (not recorded which). The CDR3 runs from the conserved cysteine through the conserved F or W. Fields, in order: V gene, clone size, J gene, D gene, CDR3 DNA, CDR3 protein. D genes are given only for firm matches. Clone size appears in some rows only: once, few, many, or a class for an expanded clone.

V: TRBV15; size: few; J: TRBJ2-5; D: .; DNA: TGTGCCACCAGCAGAGAACGAGAGACCCAGTACTTC; CDR3: CATSRERETQYF
V: TRBV6-1; size: .; J: TRBJ2-5; D: TRBD1; DNA: TGTGCCAGCAGTGATTGGACAGGGCAACGAGAAGAGACCCAGTACTTC; CDR3: CASSDWTGQREETQYF
V: TRBV10-2; size: .; J: TRBJ2-2; D: TRBD2; DNA: TGCGCCAGCAGTATTAGCGGGAGAACCGGGGAGCTGCTTTTT; CDR3: CASSISGRTGELLF
V: TRBV2; size: few; J: TRBJ2-5; D: .; DNA: TGTGCCTCTAGAGAACGGGAGAAGTGGCAAGAGACCCAGTACTTC; CDR3: CASREREKWQETQYF
V: TRBV3-1; size: .; J: TRBJ1-1; D: .; DNA: TGTGCCAGCAGCCATCTCGGCCAGGGTGGCGACACTGAAGCTTTCTTT; CDR3: CASSHLGQGGDTEAFF
V: TRBV4-2; size: few; J: TRBJ1-1; D: .; DNA: TGTGCCAGCAGCCAAGACGAAGGGGGGAACACTGAAGCTTTCTTT; CDR3: CASSQDEGGNTEAFF
V: TRBV25-1; size: many; J: TRBJ2-5; D: .; DNA: TGTGCCAGCAGTGAATTCGGGATCCAAGAGACCCAGTACTTC; CDR3: CASSEFGIQETQYF
V: TRBV12-5; size: many; J: TRBJ1-1; D: .; DNA: TGTGCTAGTGGTTTGGTACTCCTGGGCGAGAGTTCGGTGAATGTAGCTTTCTTT; CDR3: CASGLVLLGESSVNVAFF
V: TRBV2; size: few; J: TRBJ1-2; D: .; DNA: TGTGCCAGCAAACGGGACACTTATGGCTACACCTTC; CDR3: CASKRDTYGYTF
V: TRBV2; size: many; J: TRBJ1-1; D: TRBD1; DNA: TGTGCCAGCAGCGGACAGGGAGTGAACACTGAAGCTTTCTTT; CDR3: CASSGQGVNTEAFF
V: TRBV20-1; size: .; J: TRBJ1-5; D: TRBD1; DNA: TGCAGTGCTAGAAGGCAGGGGGCCAATCAGCCCCAGCATTTT; CDR3: CSARRQGANQPQHF
V: TRBV7-3; size: many; J: TRBJ2-5; D: .; DNA: TGTGCCAGCAGCGTGGACTGGGGGGAGACCCAGTACTTC; CDR3: CASSVDWGETQYF
V: TRBV9; size: few; J: TRBJ1-1; D: .; DNA: TGCGCCAGCAGCGTGGGGCGGGGGAACACTGAAGCTTTCTTT; CDR3: CASSVGRGNTEAFF
V: TRBV4-1; size: .; J: TRBJ2-5; D: .; DNA: TGCGCCAGCAGCCCCCTAGGGCTAGCAAGGCGAGAGACCCAGTACTTC; CDR3: CASSPLGLARRETQYF
V: TRBV20-1; size: many; J: TRBJ2-2; D: .; DNA: TGCAGTGCTAGGCCCGGGGGCAACACCGGGGAGCTGTTTTTT; CDR3: CSARPGGNTGELFF
V: TRBV5-1; size: many; J: TRBJ2-7; D: TRBD1; DNA: TGCGCCAGCAGCAGAGGACAGGGTGGCGACGAGCAGTACTTC; CDR3: CASSRGQGGDEQYF
V: TRBV11-2; size: .; J: TRBJ1-2; D: TRBD1; DNA: TGTGCCAGCAGTCCTGCCAACAGGGGGGACCATGGCTACACCTTC; CDR3: CASSPANRGDHGYTF
V: TRBV20-1; size: .; J: TRBJ1-5; D: .; DNA: TGCAGTGCTAGTCTGCGCAATCAGCCCCAGCATTTT; CDR3: CSASLRNQPQHF
V: TRBV29-1; size: .; J: TRBJ1-1; D: .; DNA: TGCAGCGTTGATCGGGTTACAAAGAACACTGAAGCTTTCTTT; CDR3: CSVDRVTKNTEAFF
V: TRBV11-2; size: .; J: TRBJ1-1; D: .; DNA: TGTGCCAGCAGCTTAATTACGGGAATGGGCACTGAAGCTTTCTTT; CDR3: CASSLITGMGTEAFF
V: TRBV7-9; size: .; J: TRBJ2-5; D: TRBD1; DNA: TGTGCCAGCAGCTTACGACAGGGTATGAAAGAGACCCAGTACTTC; CDR3: CASSLRQGMKETQYF
V: TRBV20-1; size: .; J: TRBJ2-7; D: .; DNA: TGCAGTGCAGATCTTGGGGCGCAGTACTTC; CDR3: CSADLGAQYF
V: TRBV10-3; size: .; J: TRBJ1-5; D: .; DNA: TGTGCCATCAGTGCCCACGGGGGAGGGGTCAATCAGCCCCAGCATTTT; CDR3: CAISAHGGGVNQPQHF
V: TRBV24-1; size: .; J: TRBJ1-2; D: .; DNA: TGTGCCACCAGTGCGCCGGGACTGAGCGTGGGCTACACCTTC; CDR3: CATSAPGLSVGYTF
V: TRBV7-9; size: .; J: TRBJ1-1; D: .; DNA: TGTGCCAGCAGCTCACAGCGGCTTGAAGCTTTCTTT; CDR3: CASSSQRLEAFF
V: TRBV9; size: many; J: TRBJ2-7; D: .; DNA: TGTGCCAGCAGCCCCCGCTCGGGAGCGGACGAGCAGTACTTC; CDR3: CASSPRSGADEQYF
V: TRBV5-1; size: .; J: TRBJ1-1; D: .; DNA: TGCGCCAGCAGCCCTAAGCTACAGGGACGGCCAGTTGAAGCTTTCTTT; CDR3: CASSPKLQGRPVEAFF
V: TRBV6-5; size: few; J: TRBJ2-2; D: TRBD2; DNA: TGTGCCAGCAGTTACCTCCTAGCGGGAGACACCGGGGAGCTGTTTTTT; CDR3: CASSYLLAGDTGELFF
V: TRBV12-3/TRBV12-4; size: .; J: TRBJ2-7; D: TRBD2; DNA: TGTGCCAGCGGTTATAGAAGCGGGAGTCACGAGCAGTACTTC; CDR3: CASGYRSGSHEQYF
V: TRBV6-5; size: .; J: TRBJ1-1; D: .; DNA: TGTGCCAGCAGTTACGGGGGCACTGAAGCTTTCTTT; CDR3: CASSYGGTEAFF
V: TRBV7-6; size: .; J: TRBJ2-5; D: .; DNA: TGTGCCAGCAGCCAAGGCCGGGGGGCCCCCCAAGAGACCCAGTACTTC; CDR3: CASSQGRGAPQETQYF
V: TRBV5-1; size: many; J: TRBJ2-5; D: .; DNA: TGCGCCAGCAGCCCCTGGCGGGACCAAGAGACCCAGTACTTC; CDR3: CASSPWRDQETQYF
V: TRBV2; size: many; J: TRBJ2-7; D: TRBD1; DNA: TGTGCCAGCAGCGCGGACAGGGGTTATGGCGAGCAGTACTTC; CDR3: CASSADRGYGEQYF
V: TRBV12-3/TRBV12-4; size: many; J: TRBJ2-7; D: .; DNA: TGTGCCAGCAGTTTCTCAAGCGGGTCAGCCTACGAGCAGTACTTC; CDR3: CASSFSSGSAYEQYF
V: TRBV29-1; size: many; J: TRBJ1-2; D: TRBD1; DNA: TGCAGCGTTGCCGGACAGGGGGCGCGTGGCTACACCTTC; CDR3: CSVAGQGARGYTF
V: TRBV11-2; size: many; J: TRBJ2-5; D: .; DNA: TGTGCCAGCAGCTTTTCCGATACGGAGACCCAGTACTTC; CDR3: CASSFSDTETQYF
V: TRBV28; size: few; J: TRBJ2-7; D: TRBD1; DNA: TGTGCCAGCACTCTATCGACAGGGGGCTACGAGCAGTACTTC; CDR3: CASTLSTGGYEQYF
V: TRBV2; size: .; J: TRBJ1-2; D: .; DNA: TGTGCCAGCAGCTTGGGGGGGGGCCGGGGCTACACCTTC; CDR3: CASSLGGGRGYTF
V: TRBV5-6; size: .; J: TRBJ2-7; D: TRBD2; DNA: TGTGCCAGCACCCAGCCAGGACTAGCTGAGCAGTACTTC; CDR3: CASTQPGLAEQYF
V: TRBV20-1; size: .; J: TRBJ1-1; D: .; DNA: TGCAGTGCTAGTGATAATCTGGAGATTTACACTGAAGCTTTCTTT; CDR3: CSASDNLEIYTEAFF
V: TRBV25-1; size: .; J: TRBJ2-7; D: .; DNA: TGTGCCAGCCAAGGGTGGGCCTACGAGCAGTACTTC; CDR3: CASQGWAYEQYF
V: TRBV6-6; size: few; J: TRBJ2-5; D: .; DNA: TGTGCCAGCAGGGCTAATCCACGACAAGAGACCCAGTACTTC; CDR3: CASRANPRQETQYF
V: TRBV10-3; size: .; J: TRBJ1-2; D: TRBD1; DNA: TGTGCCATCAGCACATACCGGGACAGGGGGCAGCTTGGCTACACCTTC; CDR3: CAISTYRDRGQLGYTF
V: TRBV2; size: many; J: TRBJ2-7; D: .; DNA: TGTGCCAGCATCTTCGCAGGAGACTCTAATTACGAGCAGTACTTC; CDR3: CASIFAGDSNYEQYF
V: TRBV5-6; size: .; J: TRBJ2-7; D: .; DNA: TGTGCCAGCAGCTTGACAGGGCCCTCCTACGAGCAGTACTTC; CDR3: CASSLTGPSYEQYF
V: TRBV6-5; size: .; J: TRBJ2-5; D: .; DNA: TGTGCCAGCAGTTACGTGGGCAGTCAAGAGACCCAGTACTTC; CDR3: CASSYVGSQETQYF
V: TRBV7-2; size: .; J: TRBJ2-5; D: .; DNA: TGTGCCAGCAGCTACATTCCGGGGGCGATCGGGGAGACCCAGTACTTC; CDR3: CASSYIPGAIGETQYF
V: TRBV5-1; size: .; J: TRBJ2-2; D: .; DNA: TGCGCCAGCAGAGAATGGGGGCGTACCGGGGAGCTGTTTTTT; CDR3: CASREWGRTGELFF
V: TRBV12-3/TRBV12-4; size: many; J: TRBJ1-2; D: .; DNA: TGTGCCAGCAGTTTTAAGATTAACTATGGCTACACCTTC; CDR3: CASSFKINYGYTF
V: TRBV7-6; size: .; J: TRBJ2-2; D: TRBD2; DNA: TGTGCCAGCAGCACCAGGACTAGCGGCACCGGGGAGCTGTTTTTT; CDR3: CASSTRTSGTGELFF
V: TRBV10-3; size: .; J: TRBJ2-7; D: .; DNA: TGTGCCATCAGTGATCTTAAGACTAGTACGGACGAGCAGTACTTC; CDR3: CAISDLKTSTDEQYF
V: TRBV5-1; size: many; J: TRBJ2-7; D: TRBD2; DNA: TGCGCCAGTTCCGGGACTAGCGGAACCTACGAGCAGTACTTC; CDR3: CASSGTSGTYEQYF
V: TRBV11-1; size: once; J: TRBJ2-2; D: TRBD2; DNA: TGTGCCAGCAGCCCCGAGCTAGCGGGATACACCGGGGAGCTGTTTTTT; CDR3: CASSPELAGYTGELFF
V: TRBV7-6; size: once; J: TRBJ2-5; D: .; DNA: TGTGCCAGCGAGACTCAACACGGAGAGACCCAGTACTTC; CDR3: CASETQHGETQYF
V: TRBV10-2; size: .; J: TRBJ1-1; D: .; DNA: TGCGCCAGCAGTGACTCCGGCATGAACACTGAAGCTTTCTTT; CDR3: CASSDSGMNTEAFF
V: TRBV19; size: .; J: TRBJ1-2; D: TRBD1; DNA: TGTGCCAGTAGTATCCCTGCCGGGACAGCAACCTATGGCTACACCTTC; CDR3: CASSIPAGTATYGYTF
V: TRBV27; size: few; J: TRBJ1-5; D: .; DNA: TGTGCCAGCACCCAGGACAGATATAGCAATCAGCCCCAGCATTTT; CDR3: CASTQDRYSNQPQHF
V: TRBV7-6; size: .; J: TRBJ1-1; D: .; DNA: TGTGCCAGCAGCTTAGCGAGGGACTCCGTGAACACTGAAGCTTTCTTT; CDR3: CASSLARDSVNTEAFF